This T cell receptor (beta chain) was captured in a study of persistence of HIV-infected CD4 T cells. Whole-study context: The sample holds CD4+ T cells responsive to CMV or HIV-1 Gag.

The immunoSEQ assay was version 4, run in survey mode. Using immunoSEQ multiplex PCR, the repertoire was profiled, and TCRdb retains in-frame clones only, with some absent. The table shows about 36,000 clones, with more than 75% occurring only once. About this clone: Its antigen is not known.

The stimulus was an HIV-1 Gag 15-mer peptide pool, roughly 1 ug/peptide/mL. CD40L-negative CD69-negative CD45RO-high memory CD4+ T cells were sorted as populations depleted of antigen-responding cells. CD8-depleted PBMCs were stimulated approximately 20 hours with anti-CD28/CD49d costimulation, CD40-blocking antibody and enfuvirtide. Germline V gives CDR1 MGHRA, CDR2 YSYEKL. V lost 0 bases, J lost 11 bases, and 19 bases lay in between. CDR3 length: 15 residues. Specimen: cultured CD4+ T cells from PBMCs, collected from a patient who received antiretroviral therapy. The sequence was obtained from an adult with HIV. The donor label of this sample is uncertain. The chain combines TRBV4-1 with TRBJ2-5, with D perhaps matching TRBD2 (5 bases). CDR3: CASSQDPDYLWEQYF. Written as DNA, the CDR3 is TGCGCCAGCAGCCAAGATCCAGACTACCTCTGGGAGCAGTACTTC.